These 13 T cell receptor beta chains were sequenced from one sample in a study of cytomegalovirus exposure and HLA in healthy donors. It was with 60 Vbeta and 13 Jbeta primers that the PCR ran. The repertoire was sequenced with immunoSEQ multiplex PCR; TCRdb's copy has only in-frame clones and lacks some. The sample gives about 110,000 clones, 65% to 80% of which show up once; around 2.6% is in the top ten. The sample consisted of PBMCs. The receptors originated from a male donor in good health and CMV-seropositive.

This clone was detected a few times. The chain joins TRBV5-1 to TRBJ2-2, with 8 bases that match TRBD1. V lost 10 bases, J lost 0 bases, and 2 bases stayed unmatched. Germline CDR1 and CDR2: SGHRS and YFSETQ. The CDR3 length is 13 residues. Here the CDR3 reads CALGQANTGELFF. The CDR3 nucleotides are TGCGCCCTGGGACAGGCGAACACCGGGGAGCTGTTTTTT. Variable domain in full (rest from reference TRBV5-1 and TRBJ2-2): KAGVTQTPRYLIKTRGQQVTLSCSPISGHRSVSWYQQTPGQGLQFLFEYFSETQRNKGNFPGRFSGRQFSNSRSEMNVSTLELGDSALYLCALGQANTGELFFGEGSRLTVL.

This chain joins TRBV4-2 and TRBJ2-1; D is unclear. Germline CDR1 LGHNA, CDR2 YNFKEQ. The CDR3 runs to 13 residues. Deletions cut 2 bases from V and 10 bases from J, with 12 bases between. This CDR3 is CASSQSSGEEQFF. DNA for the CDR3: TGTGCCAGCAGCCAATCTAGTGGAGAGGAGCAGTTCTTC.

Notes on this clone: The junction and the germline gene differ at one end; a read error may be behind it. The CDR3: CSSSVSRTGTTEAFF. The CDR3 nucleotides are TGTTCCAGCAGCGTTTCACGGACGGGAACTACTGAAGCTTTCTTT. The V gene is TRBV7-9, the J gene TRBJ1-1; D not resolved. The length of the CDR3 is 15 residues. Germline V gene sequence: CDR1 SEHNR, CDR2 FQNEAQ (reference sequence).

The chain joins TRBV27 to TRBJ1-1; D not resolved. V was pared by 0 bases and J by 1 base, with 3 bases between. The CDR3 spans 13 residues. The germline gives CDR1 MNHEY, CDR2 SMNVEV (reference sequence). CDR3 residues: CASSLSANTEAFF. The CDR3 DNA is TGTGCCAGCAGTTTATCGGCGAACACTGAAGCTTTCTTT.

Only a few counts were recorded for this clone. CDR3 DNA: TGTGCCAGCAGTTACCGTCACAGCAATAACTATGGCTACACCTTC. Protein: CASSYRHSNNYGYTF. The V and J genes are TRBV6-5 and TRBJ1-2, with D unresolved. This CDR3 is 15 amino acids long. The germline V and J ends were trimmed by 2 bases and 1 base, with 11 bases remaining between them. Germline V gives CDR1 MNHEY, CDR2 SVGAGI.

CDR3 bases: TGTGCCAGCAGCTTCGGGTATAGCCGCTCTAACTATGGCTACACCTTC. This gives the protein CASSFGYSRSNYGYTF. The chain links TRBV5-6 to TRBJ1-2; D is unclear. Germline CDR1 and CDR2: SGHDT and YYEEEE. Deletions cut 2 bases from V and 0 bases from J, with 14 bases between. The CDR3 covers 16 residues.

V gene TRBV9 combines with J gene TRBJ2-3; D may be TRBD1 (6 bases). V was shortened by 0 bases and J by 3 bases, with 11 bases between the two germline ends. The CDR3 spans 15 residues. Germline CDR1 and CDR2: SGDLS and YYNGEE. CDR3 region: CASSVVSQGTDTQYF. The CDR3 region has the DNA TGTGCCAGCAGCGTAGTCTCTCAGGGGACAGATACGCAGTATTTT.

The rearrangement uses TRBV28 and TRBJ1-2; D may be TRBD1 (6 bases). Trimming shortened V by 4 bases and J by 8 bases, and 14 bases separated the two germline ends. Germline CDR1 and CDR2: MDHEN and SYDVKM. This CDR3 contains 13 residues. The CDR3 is CASSSQGVRGYTF. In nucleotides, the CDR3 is TGTGCCAGCAGTTCACAGGGAGTAAGGGGCTACACCTTC.

CDR3 region: CASGTGQETQYF. CDR3 coding DNA: TGTGCCAGCGGGACAGGCCAAGAGACCCAGTACTTC. The gene calls are TRBV19 and TRBJ2-5, with TRBD1 matching over 8 bases. The V gene end was trimmed by 9 bases and the J gene end by 1 base; junction bases not matched to a gene: 1. The V gene's germline CDR1 is LNHDA and CDR2 SQIVND (reference sequence). This CDR3 contains 12 residues.

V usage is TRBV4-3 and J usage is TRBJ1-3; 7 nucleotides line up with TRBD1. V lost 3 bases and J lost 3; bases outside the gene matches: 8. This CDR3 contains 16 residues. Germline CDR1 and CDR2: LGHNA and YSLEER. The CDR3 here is CASSQDEQGYGNTIYF. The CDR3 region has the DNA TGCGCCAGCAGCCAGGATGAACAGGGGTATGGAAACACCATATATTTT.

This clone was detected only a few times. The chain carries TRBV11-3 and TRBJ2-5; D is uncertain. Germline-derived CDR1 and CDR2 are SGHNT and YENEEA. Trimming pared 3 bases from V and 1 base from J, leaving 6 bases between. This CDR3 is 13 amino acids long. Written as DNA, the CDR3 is TGTGCCAGCAGCTTTACAAGCCAAGAGACCCAGTACTTC. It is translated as CASSFTSQETQYF.

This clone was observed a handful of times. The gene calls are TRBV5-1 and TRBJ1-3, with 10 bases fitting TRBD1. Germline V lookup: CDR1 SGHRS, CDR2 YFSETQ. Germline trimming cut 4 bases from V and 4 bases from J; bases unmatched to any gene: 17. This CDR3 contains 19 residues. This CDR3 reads CASSLTPGTGVFSGNTIYF. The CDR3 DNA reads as TGCGCCAGCAGCCTTACACCGGGGACAGGGGTTTTCTCGGGAAACACCATATATTTT.

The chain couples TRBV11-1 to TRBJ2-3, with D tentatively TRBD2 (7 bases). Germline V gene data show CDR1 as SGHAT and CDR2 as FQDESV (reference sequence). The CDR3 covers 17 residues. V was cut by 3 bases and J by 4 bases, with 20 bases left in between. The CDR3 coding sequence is TGTGCCAGCAGCTTGCCTGGGGGCGGGAGAGCCCCAGATACGCAGTATTTT. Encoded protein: CASSLPGGGRAPDTQYF.